The clone carrying this T cell receptor beta chain was counted ten times or more. Its antigen remains unknown. These data are taken from a study of Graves' ophthalmopathy and Graves' hyperthyroidism. Germline V lookup: CDR1 SGDLS, CDR2 YYNGEE. V lost 4 bases and J lost 4; bases outside the gene matches: 11. The CDR3 spans 16 residues. The sequenced template was RNA, covering the TCR beta CDR3 region. An opening RT-PCR round employed HTBI primers and preceded a second-round multiplex PCR. TCRdb used MiXCR to reprocess the multiplex PCR reads, holding one entry per CDR3 protein. The repertoire holds hundreds of thousands of distinct CDR3 sequences, with just over 40% as singletons. The starting material, roughly 9.4 ml of fresh peripheral blood, provided the PBMCs. Study-wide results and caveats: Stable hyperthyroidism and ophthalmopathy were told apart by a 13-signature model, which achieved about 88% sensitivity and roughly 80% specificity. Most expanded clonotypes in thyroid above 0.001 frequency also showed up in blood.

The sequenced sample consisted of peripheral blood. This chain joins TRBV9 and TRBJ1-2, with TRBD1 matching over 9 bases. The receptor comes from an adult man with Graves' ophthalmopathy. In DNA form, the CDR3 reads TGTGCCAGCAGCATATCGGGACAGGGATTCACCTATGGCTACACCTTC. Translating it yields CASSISGQGFTYGYTF.